The entry that follows covers one T cell receptor beta chain sequence. Its antigen remains unidentified. The data were taken from a study of Ad26.COV2.S vaccination and SARS-CoV-2 variants. Study results and limitations: Whether participants received vaccine or placebo, their non-spike TCR breadth was similar.

Treatment meaning: some 19 received Ad26.COV2.S at low or high dose, single or two shots; several received placebo; per-sample allocation not given. Sampling occurred on day 63 after the first vaccine or placebo injection. The vaccine antigen was prefusion-stabilized Wuhan SARS-CoV-2 spike. The CDR3 loop spans 18 amino acids. The junction had 9 bases not matched to a gene; V was cut back by 1 base and J by 4 bases. CDR1 and CDR2 (germline): KGHSH, LQKENI. TCRdb's copy holds only in-frame clones and misses some; the assay was immunoSEQ multiplex PCR. This sample carries hundreds of thousands of clones, 89% of them seen once, and the ten largest clones take about 1.5%.

The sequence was collected from a person aged 18-65 years who received the Ad26.COV2.S COVID-19 vaccine or a placebo. Sequencing was performed on peripheral blood, taken in a trial of Ad26.COV2.S vaccine versus placebo. This chain connects TRBV18 to TRBJ2-2; the match to TRBD2 covers 10 bases. CDR3 DNA: TGTGCCAGCTCACCACACTCTCTAGCGGGAGAGGGCACCGGGGAGCTGTTTTTT. Protein: CASSPHSLAGEGTGELFF.